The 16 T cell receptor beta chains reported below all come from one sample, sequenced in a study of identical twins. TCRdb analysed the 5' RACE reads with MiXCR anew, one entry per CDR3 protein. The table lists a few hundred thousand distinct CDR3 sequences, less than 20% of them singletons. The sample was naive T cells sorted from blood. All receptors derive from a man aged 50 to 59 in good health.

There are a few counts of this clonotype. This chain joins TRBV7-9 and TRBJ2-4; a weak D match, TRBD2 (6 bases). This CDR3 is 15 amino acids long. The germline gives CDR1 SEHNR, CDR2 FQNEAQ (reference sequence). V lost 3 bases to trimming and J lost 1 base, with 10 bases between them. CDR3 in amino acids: CASSFGEAAKNIQYF. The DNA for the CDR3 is TGTGCCAGCAGCTTTGGGGAGGCGGCCAAAAACATTCAGTACTTC.

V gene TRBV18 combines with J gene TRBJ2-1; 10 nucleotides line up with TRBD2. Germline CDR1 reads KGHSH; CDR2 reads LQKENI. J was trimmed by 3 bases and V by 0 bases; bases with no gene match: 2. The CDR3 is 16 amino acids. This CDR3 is CASSPPSSGGYNEQFF. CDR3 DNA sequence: TGTGCCAGCTCACCACCTTCTAGCGGGGGCTACAATGAGCAGTTCTTC.

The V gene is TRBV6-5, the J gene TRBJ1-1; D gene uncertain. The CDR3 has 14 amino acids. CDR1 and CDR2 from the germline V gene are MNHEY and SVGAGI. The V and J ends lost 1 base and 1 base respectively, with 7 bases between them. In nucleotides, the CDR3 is TGTGCCAGCAGTTACTTGGCGGGGAACACTGAAGCTTTCTTT. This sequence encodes CASSYLAGNTEAFF.

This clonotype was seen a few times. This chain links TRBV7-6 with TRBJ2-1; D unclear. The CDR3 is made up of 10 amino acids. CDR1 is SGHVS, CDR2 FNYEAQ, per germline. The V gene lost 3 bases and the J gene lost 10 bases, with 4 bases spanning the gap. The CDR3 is CASSFQEQFF. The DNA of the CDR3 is TGTGCCAGCAGCTTTCAAGAGCAGTTCTTC.

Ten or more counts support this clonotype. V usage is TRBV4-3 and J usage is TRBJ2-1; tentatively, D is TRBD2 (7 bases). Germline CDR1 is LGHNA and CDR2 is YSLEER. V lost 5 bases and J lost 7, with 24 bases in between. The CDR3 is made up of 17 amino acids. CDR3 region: CASSFHVGGGARNEQFF. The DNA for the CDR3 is TGCGCCAGCAGCTTCCACGTTGGGGGGGGGGCCCGGAATGAGCAGTTCTTC.

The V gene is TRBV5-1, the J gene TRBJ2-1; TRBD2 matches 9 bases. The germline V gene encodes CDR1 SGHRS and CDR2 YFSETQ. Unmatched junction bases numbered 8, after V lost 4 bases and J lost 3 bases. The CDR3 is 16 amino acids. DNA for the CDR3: TGCGCCAGCAGCATGATTAGCGGGGGTCTCTACAATGAGCAGTTCTTC. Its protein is CASSMISGGLYNEQFF.

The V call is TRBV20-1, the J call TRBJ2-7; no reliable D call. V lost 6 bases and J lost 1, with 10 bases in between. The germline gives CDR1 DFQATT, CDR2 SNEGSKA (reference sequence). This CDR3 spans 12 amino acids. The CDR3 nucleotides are TGCAGTGCCAAGATGGTTTCCTACGAGCAGTACTTC. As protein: CSAKMVSYEQYF.

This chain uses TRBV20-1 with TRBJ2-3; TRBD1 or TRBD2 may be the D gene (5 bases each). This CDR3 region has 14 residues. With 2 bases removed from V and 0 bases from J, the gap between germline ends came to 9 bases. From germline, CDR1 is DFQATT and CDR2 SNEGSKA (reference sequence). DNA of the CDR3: TGCAGTGCTAGACTCCGGGACAGCACAGATACGCAGTATTTT. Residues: CSARLRDSTDTQYF.

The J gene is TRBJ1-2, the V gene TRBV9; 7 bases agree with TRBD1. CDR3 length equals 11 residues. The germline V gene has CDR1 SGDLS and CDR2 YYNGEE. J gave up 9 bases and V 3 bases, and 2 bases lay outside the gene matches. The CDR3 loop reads CASSGDSSYTF. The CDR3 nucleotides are TGTGCCAGCAGCGGGGACAGTAGCTACACCTTC.

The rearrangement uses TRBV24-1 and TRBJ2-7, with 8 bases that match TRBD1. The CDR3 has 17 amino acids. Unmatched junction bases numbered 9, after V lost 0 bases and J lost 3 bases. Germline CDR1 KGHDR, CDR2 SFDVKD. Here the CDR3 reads CATSDLSRETGDYEQYF. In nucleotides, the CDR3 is TGTGCCACCAGTGATTTGTCCCGTGAGACAGGGGACTACGAGCAGTACTTC.

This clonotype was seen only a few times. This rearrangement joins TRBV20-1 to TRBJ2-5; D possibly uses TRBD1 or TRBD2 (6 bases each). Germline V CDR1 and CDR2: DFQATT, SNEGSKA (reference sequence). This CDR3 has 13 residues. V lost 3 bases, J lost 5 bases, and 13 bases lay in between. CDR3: CSASYREAETQYF. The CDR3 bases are TGCAGTGCTAGCTACAGGGAGGCCGAGACCCAGTACTTC.

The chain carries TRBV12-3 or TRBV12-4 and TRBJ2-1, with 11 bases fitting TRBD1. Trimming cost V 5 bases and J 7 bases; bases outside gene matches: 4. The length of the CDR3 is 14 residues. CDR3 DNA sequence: TGTGCCAGCAGTGGACAGGGGGCTTCGAATGAGCAGTTCTTC. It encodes CASSGQGASNEQFF.

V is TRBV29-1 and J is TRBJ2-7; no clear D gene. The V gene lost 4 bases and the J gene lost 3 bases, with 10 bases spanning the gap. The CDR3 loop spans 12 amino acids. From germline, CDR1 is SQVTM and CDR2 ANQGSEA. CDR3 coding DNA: TGCAGCGTTGGAAGCAGAGACTACGAGCAGTACTTC. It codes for CSVGSRDYEQYF.

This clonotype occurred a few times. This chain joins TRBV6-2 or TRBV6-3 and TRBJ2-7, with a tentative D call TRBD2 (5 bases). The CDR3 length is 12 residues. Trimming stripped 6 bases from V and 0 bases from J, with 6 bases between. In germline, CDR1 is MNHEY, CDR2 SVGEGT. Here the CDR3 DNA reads TGTGCCAGCAGAACTAGCTCCTACGAGCAGTACTTC. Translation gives CASRTSSYEQYF.

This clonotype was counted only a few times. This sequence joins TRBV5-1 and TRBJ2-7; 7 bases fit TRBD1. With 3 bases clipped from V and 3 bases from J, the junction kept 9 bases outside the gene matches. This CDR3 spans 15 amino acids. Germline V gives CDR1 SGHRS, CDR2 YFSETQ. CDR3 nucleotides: TGCGCCAGCAGCTCAAGGACAGGCAGTTTCTACGAGCAGTACTTC. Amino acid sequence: CASSSRTGSFYEQYF. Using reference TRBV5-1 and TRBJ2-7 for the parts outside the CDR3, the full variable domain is KAGVTQTPRYLIKTRGQQVTLSCSPISGHRSVSWYQQTPGQGLQFLFEYFSETQRNKGNFPGRFSGRQFSNSRSEMNVSTLELGDSALYLCASSSRTGSFYEQYFGPGTRLTVT.

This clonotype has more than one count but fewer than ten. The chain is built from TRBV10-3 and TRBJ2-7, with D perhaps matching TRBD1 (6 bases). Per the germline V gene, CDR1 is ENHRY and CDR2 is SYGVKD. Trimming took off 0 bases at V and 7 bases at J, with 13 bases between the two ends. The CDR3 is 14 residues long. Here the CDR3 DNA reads TGTGCCATCAGTGAGTCAGGGCCAGGGGAAGAGCAGTACTTC. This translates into CAISESGPGEEQYF.